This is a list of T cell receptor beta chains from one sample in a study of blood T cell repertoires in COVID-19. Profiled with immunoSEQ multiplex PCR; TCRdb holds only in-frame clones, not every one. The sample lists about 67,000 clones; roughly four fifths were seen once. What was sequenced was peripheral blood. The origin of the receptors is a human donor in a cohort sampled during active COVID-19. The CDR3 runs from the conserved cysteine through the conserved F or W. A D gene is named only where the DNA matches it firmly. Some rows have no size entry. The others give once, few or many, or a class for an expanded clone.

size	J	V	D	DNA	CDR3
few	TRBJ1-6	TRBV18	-	TGTGCCAGCTCTCCCCGACAGTGGGATAATTCACCCCTCCACTTT	CASSPRQWDNSPLHF
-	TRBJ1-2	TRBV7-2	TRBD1	TGTGCCAGCAGCCTCGGACAGGGGAACTATGGCTACACCTTC	CASSLGQGNYGYTF
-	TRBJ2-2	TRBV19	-	TGTGCCAGTAGTCGGTATACCTCGAACACCGGGGAGCTGTTTTTT	CASSRYTSNTGELFF
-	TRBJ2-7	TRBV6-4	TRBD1	TGTGCCAGCAACGGGACAGGGGGGCACGAGCAGTACTTC	CASNGTGGHEQYF
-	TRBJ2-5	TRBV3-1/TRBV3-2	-	TGTGCCAGCAGCGCCCGTGGACTCCTCCAAGAGACCCAGTACTTC	CASSARGLLQETQYF
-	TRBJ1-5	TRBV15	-	TGTGCCACCAGCAGAGATGGTCGGGAGCCCCAGCATTTT	CATSRDGREPQHF
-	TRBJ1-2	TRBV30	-	TGTGCCTGGAGTGTTGCACAGGGAGTCAACTATGGCTACACCTTC	CAWSVAQGVNYGYTF
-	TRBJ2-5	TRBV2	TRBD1	TGTGCCAGCAGTACGGGACAGCGGAAGGAGACCCAGTACTTC	CASSTGQRKETQYF
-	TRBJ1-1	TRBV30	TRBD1	TGTGCCTGGAGCTACAGGGGGCGGGCTTTCTTT	CAWSYRGRAFF
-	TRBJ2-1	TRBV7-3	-	TGTGCCAGCAGCTTAACGGGCACTAGTGGTGAGCAGTTCTTC	CASSLTGTSGEQFF
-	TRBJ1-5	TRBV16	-	TGTGCCAGCAGCTCCTCAGGGGTTAGCAATCAGCCCCAGCATTTT	CASSSSGVSNQPQHF
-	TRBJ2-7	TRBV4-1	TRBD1	TGCGCCAGCAGCCAAGGACAGGGGGCTTACGAGCAGTACTTC	CASSQGQGAYEQYF
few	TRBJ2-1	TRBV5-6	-	TGTGCCAGCAGCATATTCAATGAGCAGTTCTTC	CASSIFNEQFF
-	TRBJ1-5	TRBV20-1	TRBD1	TGCAGTGCTAGTCACGGACAGGGTCGGGGCCAGCCCCAGCATTTT	CSASHGQGRGQPQHF
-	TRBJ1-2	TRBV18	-	TGTGCCAGCTCGACAGCAACTCCGAACTATGGCTACACCTTC	CASSTATPNYGYTF
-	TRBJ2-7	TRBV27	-	TGTGCCAGCACTATTAGGGGCAGAGAACACTACGAGCAGTACTTC	CASTIRGREHYEQYF
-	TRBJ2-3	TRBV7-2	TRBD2	TGTGCCAGCAGTCGTGACAGCGGGGGTAGGCCAGATACGCAGTATTTT	CASSRDSGGRPDTQYF
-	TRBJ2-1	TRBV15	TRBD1	TGTGCCACCAGCAGAGCTCGGGGGACAGGGGGCTTTGAGCAGTTCTTC	CATSRARGTGGFEQFF
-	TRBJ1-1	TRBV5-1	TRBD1	TGCGCCAGCAGCTTGACAGGGGCGAGGACTGAAGCTTTCTTT	CASSLTGARTEAFF
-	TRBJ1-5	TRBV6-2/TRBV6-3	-	TGTGCCAGCAGTTATCGGGGGGCATGGGGTCAGCCCCAGCATTTT	CASSYRGAWGQPQHF
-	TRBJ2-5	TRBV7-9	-	TGTGCCAGCAGCCCTGACGGAGGGCGGGCGACCCAGTACTTC	CASSPDGGRATQYF
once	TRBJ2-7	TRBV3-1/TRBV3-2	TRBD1	TGTGCCAGCAGCAGATCCGGGACAGGAGGCTACGAGCAGTACTTC	CASSRSGTGGYEQYF
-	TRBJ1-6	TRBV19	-	TGTGCCAGTAATCCACAGCCTAACTCCTATAATTCACCCCTCCACTTT	CASNPQPNSYNSPLHF
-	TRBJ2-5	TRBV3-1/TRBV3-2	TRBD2	TGTGCCAGCAGCCCGCGGGGGAATAGTCAAGAGACCCAGTACTTC	CASSPRGNSQETQYF
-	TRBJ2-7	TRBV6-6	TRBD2	TGTGCCAGCGCGGGGGGCTACGAGCAGTACTTC	CASAGGYEQYF
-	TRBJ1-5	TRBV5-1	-	TGCGCCAGCAGCCCCCTTGGACATAGCAATCAGCCCCAGCATTTT	CASSPLGHSNQPQHF
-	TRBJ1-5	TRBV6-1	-	TGTGCCAGCAGTGAACGGGGGGTAAGGGCCAATCAGCCCCAGCATTTT	CASSERGVRANQPQHF
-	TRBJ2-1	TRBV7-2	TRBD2	TGTGCCAGCAGCAGTAGCGGGGGGGCGTACAATGAGCAGTTCTTC	CASSSSGGAYNEQFF
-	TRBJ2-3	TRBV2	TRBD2	TGTGCCTCGTCGGCGGGGGGGGCTAGCACAGATACGCAGTATTTT	CASSAGGASTDTQYF
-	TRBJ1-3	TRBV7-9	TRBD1	TGTGCCAGCATCGGGACAGGGCTTCACCCGTCTGGAAACACCATATATTTT	CASIGTGLHPSGNTIYF
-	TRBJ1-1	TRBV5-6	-	TGTGCCAGCAGCGCTACAGGGCACACTGAAGCTTTCTTT	CASSATGHTEAFF
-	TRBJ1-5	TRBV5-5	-	TGTGCCAGCAGCTTGGGTGGATCCAGGGGAAATCAGCCCCAGCATTTT	CASSLGGSRGNQPQHF
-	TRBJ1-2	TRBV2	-	TGTGCCAGCAGTGAAAACAGGATCTCTAACTATGGCTACACCTTC	CASSENRISNYGYTF
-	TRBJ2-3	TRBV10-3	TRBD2	TGTGCCATCAGTGAATCTAGCGGGGGGGTCATGCGGAGCACAGATACGCAGTATTTT	CAISESSGGVMRSTDTQYF
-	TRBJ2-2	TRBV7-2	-	TGTGCCAGCAGCTTAGTCTACGACACCGGGGAGCTGTTTTTT	CASSLVYDTGELFF
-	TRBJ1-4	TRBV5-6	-	TGTGCCAGCAGCGCGGCGGTCTCAGTCGTTGAAAAACTGTTTTTT	CASSAAVSVVEKLFF
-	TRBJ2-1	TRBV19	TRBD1	TGTGCCAGTAGGGGACAGGGGTCTTACAATGAGCAGTTCTTC	CASRGQGSYNEQFF
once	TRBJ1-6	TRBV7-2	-	TGTGCCAGCGTAGGAGTTCGTGCACTCCACTTT	CASVGVRALHF
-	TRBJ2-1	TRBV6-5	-	TGTGCCAGCAGGCCTGGACTGGCCTACTACAATGAGCAGTTCTTC	CASRPGLAYYNEQFF
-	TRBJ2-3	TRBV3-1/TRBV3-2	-	TGTGCCAGCAGCCAAGTCTCGTCAGATCCCCGAAGGAGGCCGCAGTATTTT	CASSQVSSDPRRRPQYF
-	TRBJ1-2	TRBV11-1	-	TGTGCCAGCAGCTTAGGGACAGCTGCTAACTATGGCTGCACCTTC	CASSLGTAANYGCTF
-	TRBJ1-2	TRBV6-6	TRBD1	TGTGCCAGCGGACTCGGACAGGAGTATGGCTACACCTTC	CASGLGQEYGYTF
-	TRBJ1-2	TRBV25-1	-	TGTGCCAGCAGTGGTCAGGGTGGCTATGGCTACACCTTC	CASSGQGGYGYTF
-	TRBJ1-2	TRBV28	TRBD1	TGTGCCAGCAGTTCCGGGACAGCATATGGCTACACCTTC	CASSSGTAYGYTF
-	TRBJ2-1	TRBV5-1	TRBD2	TGCGCCAGCAGCTTGAGTGGCGGGGGAGAGAATGAGCAGTTCTTC	CASSLSGGGENEQFF
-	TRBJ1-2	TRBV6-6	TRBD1	TGTGCCAGCAGTCGGGACAGTCAGGACTATGGCTACACCTTC	CASSRDSQDYGYTF
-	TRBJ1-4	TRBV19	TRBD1	TGTGCCAGCCGAAAGGACAGGGCCTACGAAAAACTGTTTTTT	CASRKDRAYEKLFF
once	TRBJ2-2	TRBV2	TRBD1	TGTGCCAGCAGTGAAGACAGGGGGAACACCGGGGAGCTGTTTTTT	CASSEDRGNTGELFF
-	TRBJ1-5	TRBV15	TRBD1	TGTGCCACCAGCCGGGGGGGGGCAGGGGGAACGGGCAATCAGCCCCAGCATTTT	CATSRGGAGGTGNQPQHF
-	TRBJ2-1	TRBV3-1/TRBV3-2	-	TGTGCCAGCAGCCAAGATGTCGGCTACAATGAGCAGTTCTTC	CASSQDVGYNEQFF
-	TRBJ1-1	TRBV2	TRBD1	TGTGCCAGCAGTTCAACAGGGGCGGTGCGGGCTTTCTTT	CASSSTGAVRAFF
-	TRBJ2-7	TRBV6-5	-	TGTGCCAGCAATCCCACAGGGACCTCCTACGAGCAGTACTTC	CASNPTGTSYEQYF
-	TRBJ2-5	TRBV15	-	TGTGCCACCAGCCCTAGTCGGGAGACCCAGTACTTC	CATSPSRETQYF
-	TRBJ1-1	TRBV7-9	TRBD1	TGTGCCAGCAGCTTAAGGGGGCTGGTGAACACTGAAGCTTTCTTT	CASSLRGLVNTEAFF
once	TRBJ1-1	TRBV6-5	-	TGTGCCAGCACTGGATTCCGGGGACTAACTGAAGCTTTCTTT	CASTGFRGLTEAFF
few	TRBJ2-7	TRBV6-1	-	TGTGCCAGCAGTGACGGTGAGCTCTACGAGCAGTACTTC	CASSDGELYEQYF
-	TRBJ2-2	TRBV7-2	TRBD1	TGTGCCAGCAGGCAACAGGGGGGAAACACCGGGGAGCTGTTTTTT	CASRQQGGNTGELFF
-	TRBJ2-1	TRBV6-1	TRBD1	TGTGCCAGCAGTGTCAGAGGGGGCCGATCTTACAATGAGCAGTTCTTC	CASSVRGGRSYNEQFF
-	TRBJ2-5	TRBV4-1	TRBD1	TGCGCCAGCAGCCTTCGACAGGGTGGGGAGACCCAGTACTTC	CASSLRQGGETQYF
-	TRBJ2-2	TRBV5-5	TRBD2	TGTGCCAGCAGCCTCCGACTAGCGGGGGGGCCACGGACCGGGGAGCTGTTTTTT	CASSLRLAGGPRTGELFF